These T cell receptor beta chains were read from a single sample in a study of CD8 T cells in Susac syndrome. TCRdb itself ran the immunoSEQ multiplex PCR reads through MiXCR, one entry per CDR3 protein. The sample records some 250,000 distinct CDR3 sequences, almost 97% being singletons. The material sequenced was CD4+ T cells from PBMCs. The receptors were gathered from a human donor with Susac syndrome. The CDR3 runs from the conserved cysteine through the conserved F or W. The D gene is left open where the match is weak. Some rows have no size entry. The others give once, few or many, or a class for an expanded clone.

clone size,D gene,V gene,J gene,CDR3 length,CDR3 DNA,CDR3 protein
.,.,TRBV20-1,TRBJ2-5,12,TGCAGTGCCGAGGACAGAAGAGAGACCCAGTACTTC,CSAEDRRETQYF
.,.,TRBV4-1,TRBJ2-1,16,TGCGCCAGCAGCCAATTCTGGGGAGGACGGGGGAATGAGCAGTTCTTC,CASSQFWGGRGNEQFF
.,.,TRBV25-1,TRBJ2-6,15,TGTGCCAGCACTGACCTCTCATCTGGGGCCAACGTCCTGACTTTC,CASTDLSSGANVLTF
.,TRBD1,TRBV6-5,TRBJ2-1,19,TGTGCCAGCAGTTACTCGAGGACCCCCGGGACTAGAGGACAGGGGGGGCAGTTCTTC,CASSYSRTPGTRGQGGQFF
.,TRBD1,TRBV9,TRBJ2-2,14,TGTGCCAGCAGCCGGACAGGGGACACCGGGGAGCTGTTTTTT,CASSRTGDTGELFF
.,.,TRBV29-1,TRBJ1-1,13,TGCAGCGTTCGCCCGCAGTTGAACACTGAAGCTTTCTTT,CSVRPQLNTEAFF
.,TRBD2,TRBV7-9,TRBJ2-7,14,TGTGCCAGCAGCCTGGGACTACCTCCCTACGAGCAGTACTTC,CASSLGLPPYEQYF
once,TRBD1,TRBV5-1,TRBJ2-5,17,TGCGCCAGCAGCCACCATCGTAGGACAGGCCTCCAAGAGACCCAGTACTTC,CASSHHRRTGLQETQYF
.,.,TRBV29-1,TRBJ2-7,14,TGCAGCGTTGAAGATCGAGGGCCCTCCTACGAGCAGTACTTC,CSVEDRGPSYEQYF
once,TRBD1,TRBV29-1,TRBJ2-1,13,TGCAGCGTTGCCCGGGACAGATACAATGAGCAGTTCTTC,CSVARDRYNEQFF
once,TRBD1,TRBV13,TRBJ2-3,17,TGTGCCAGCAGCTTAGACACAGGGGGCTGGGGCACAGATACGCAGTATTTT,CASSLDTGGWGTDTQYF
.,.,TRBV12-3/TRBV12-4,TRBJ2-6,15,TGTGCCAGCAGCCTGAGGGCTTCTGGGGCCAACGTCCTGACTTTC,CASSLRASGANVLTF
.,TRBD2,TRBV11-2,TRBJ2-7,15,TGTGCCAGCAGCTCTCTAGCGGGAGGCTCCTACGAGCAGTACTTC,CASSSLAGGSYEQYF
.,.,TRBV18,TRBJ2-1,14,TGTGCCAGCTCACCCCCGCTCGGTGGAAATGAGCAGTTCTTC,CASSPPLGGNEQFF
once,TRBD2,TRBV4-1,TRBJ2-7,16,TGCGCCAGCAGCCAAGAAAGGCGGGAGGGCCGGTGGGAGCAGTACTTC,CASSQERREGRWEQYF
.,.,TRBV14,TRBJ1-5,13,TGTGCCAGCAGCCAGAATAGCAATCAGCCCCAGCATTTT,CASSQNSNQPQHF
.,.,TRBV9,TRBJ2-1,14,TGTGCCAGCAGCGTCCCGGGAGCCGACAATGAGCAGTTCTTC,CASSVPGADNEQFF
.,.,TRBV30,TRBJ1-3,14,TGTGCCTGGAGTGTAAGAGCCTTTGGAAAAACTATATATTTT,CAWSVRAFGKTIYF
.,TRBD2,TRBV9,TRBJ2-1,16,TGTGCCAGCAGCGAGATAGCGGTTGGGACTAACAATGAGCAGTTCTTC,CASSEIAVGTNNEQFF
.,.,TRBV29-1,TRBJ1-5,14,TGCAGCGTTGTAGTAGGATCTAGCAATCAGCCCCAGCATTTT,CSVVVGSSNQPQHF
.,.,TRBV20-1,TRBJ2-7,15,TGCAGTGCTAGAAGGGGGGGCGGCGGGGATTACGAGCAGTACTTC,CSARRGGGGDYEQYF
.,TRBD1,TRBV4-1,TRBJ1-2,14,TGCGCCAGCAGCCAACTGGGACAGGGGGGCTTCGACACCTTC,CASSQLGQGGFDTF
.,.,TRBV5-1,TRBJ2-5,13,TGCGCCAGCAGCTTGGAGGGGGTGGAGACCCAGTACTTC,CASSLEGVETQYF
.,TRBD2,TRBV20-1,TRBJ2-3,17,TGCAGTGCTTATAGCGGGAGGGCCGGTGGTGGCACAGATACGCAGTATTTT,CSAYSGRAGGGTDTQYF